This T cell receptor beta chain was documented in a study of cytomegalovirus exposure and HLA in healthy donors. Whole-study results and caveats: After further analysis at a later stage, 16,951 TCR beta sequences were associated with HLA alleles at 0.05 false discovery rate. A missense variant in DCLRE1C was later tied to TCR beta V- and J-gene trimming.

With regard to this clone: Its target is not known.

13 Jbeta primers and 60 Vbeta primers were used for the PCR. Original analysis: Among the unique TCR beta chains that a later analysis counted, about 84 million in all, roughly 10 million were shared. TCRdb keeps only in-frame clones here, not all; method: immunoSEQ multiplex PCR. From that table come the V and J calls and clone size; the DNA was used to work out D and trimming. The data contain 150,000 to 200,000 clones, 82% of them singletons. The sequence was obtained from a man aged 50 to 59 in good health and CMV-seropositive. The specimen was PBMCs.

CDR3 protein: CASSSRTVASTDTQYF. CDR3 DNA: TGTGCCAGCAGCTCCCGGACAGTCGCTAGCACAGATACGCAGTATTTT. V is TRBV9 and J is TRBJ2-3, with D tentatively TRBD1 (6 bases). Trimming took 4 bases from V and 0 from J, leaving 15 bases between them. This CDR3 is built from 16 residues. CDR1 SGDLS and CDR2 YYNGEE come from the germline V gene.